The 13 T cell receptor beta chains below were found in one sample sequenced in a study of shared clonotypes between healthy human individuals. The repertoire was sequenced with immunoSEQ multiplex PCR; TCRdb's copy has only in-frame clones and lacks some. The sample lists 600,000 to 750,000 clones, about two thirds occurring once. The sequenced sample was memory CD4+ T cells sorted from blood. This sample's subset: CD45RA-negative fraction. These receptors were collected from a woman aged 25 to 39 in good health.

CDR3 sequence: CASVSGLPPYEQYF. CDR3 coding DNA: TGTGCCAGTGTAAGCGGCCTGCCCCCCTACGAGCAGTACTTC. This chain connects TRBV19 to TRBJ2-7; TRBD2 might be the D (5 bases). With 8 bases removed from V and 2 bases from J, the gap between germline ends came to 16 bases. From germline, CDR1 is LNHDA and CDR2 SQIVND (reference sequence). CDR3 size: 14 residues.

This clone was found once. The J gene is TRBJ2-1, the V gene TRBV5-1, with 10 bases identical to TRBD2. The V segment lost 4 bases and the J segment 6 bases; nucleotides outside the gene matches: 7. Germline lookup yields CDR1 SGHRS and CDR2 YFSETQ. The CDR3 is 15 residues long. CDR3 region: CASSLTSGELNEQFF. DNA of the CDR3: TGCGCCAGCAGCCTAACTAGCGGGGAACTCAATGAGCAGTTCTTC.

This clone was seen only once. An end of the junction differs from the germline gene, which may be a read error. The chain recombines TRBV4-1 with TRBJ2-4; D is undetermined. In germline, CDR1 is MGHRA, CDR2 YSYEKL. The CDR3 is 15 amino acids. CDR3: CASSYLTTTTKSLVF. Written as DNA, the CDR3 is TGCGCCAGCAGCTACCTGACAACGACGACAAAGTCGCTAGTCTTC.

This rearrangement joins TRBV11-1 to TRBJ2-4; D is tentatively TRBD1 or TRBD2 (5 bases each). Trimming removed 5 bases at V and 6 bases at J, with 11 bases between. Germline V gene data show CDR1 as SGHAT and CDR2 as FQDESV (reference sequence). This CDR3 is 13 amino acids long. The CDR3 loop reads CASSPRGRNIQYF. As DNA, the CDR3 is TGTGCCAGCAGCCCGAGGGGTAGAAACATTCAGTACTTC.

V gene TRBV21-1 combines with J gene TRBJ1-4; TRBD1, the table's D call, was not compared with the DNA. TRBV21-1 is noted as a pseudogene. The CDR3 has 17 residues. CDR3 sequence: CASSSCSYRGLGEKLFF. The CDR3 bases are TGTGCCAGCAGCTCCTGCTCTTACAGGGGGCTGGGTGAAAAACTGTTTTTT.

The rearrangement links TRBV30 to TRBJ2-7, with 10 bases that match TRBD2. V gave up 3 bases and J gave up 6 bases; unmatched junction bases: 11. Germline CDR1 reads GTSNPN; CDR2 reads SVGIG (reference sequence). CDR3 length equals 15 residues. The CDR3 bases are TGTGCCTGGAGGTCCCCCCAAGCGGGAGGGCGCGAGCAGTACTTC. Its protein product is CAWRSPQAGGREQYF.

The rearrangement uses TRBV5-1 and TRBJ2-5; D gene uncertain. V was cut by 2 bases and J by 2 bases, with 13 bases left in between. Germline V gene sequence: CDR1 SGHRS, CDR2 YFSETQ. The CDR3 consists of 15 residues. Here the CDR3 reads CASSLLQLGQETQYF. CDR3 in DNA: TGCGCCAGCAGCTTATTACAGTTGGGACAAGAGACCCAGTACTTC. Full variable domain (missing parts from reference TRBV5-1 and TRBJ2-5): KAGVTQTPRYLIKTRGQQVTLSCSPISGHRSVSWYQQTPGQGLQFLFEYFSETQRNKGNFPGRFSGRQFSNSRSEMNVSTLELGDSALYLCASSLLQLGQETQYFGPGTRLLVL.

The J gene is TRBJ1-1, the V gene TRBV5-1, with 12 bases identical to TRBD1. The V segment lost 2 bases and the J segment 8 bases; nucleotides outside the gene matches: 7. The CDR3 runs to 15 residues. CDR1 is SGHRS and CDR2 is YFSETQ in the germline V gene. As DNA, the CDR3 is TGCGCCAGCAGCTTCACCGGGACAGGGGGCCTCGAAGCTTTCTTT. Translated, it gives CASSFTGTGGLEAFF.

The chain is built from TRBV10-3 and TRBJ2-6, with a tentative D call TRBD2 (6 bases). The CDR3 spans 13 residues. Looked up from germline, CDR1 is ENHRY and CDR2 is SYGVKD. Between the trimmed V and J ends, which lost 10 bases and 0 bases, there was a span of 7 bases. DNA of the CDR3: TGTGCCACGCGGGACTCTGGGGCCAACGTCCTGACTTTC. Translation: CATRDSGANVLTF.

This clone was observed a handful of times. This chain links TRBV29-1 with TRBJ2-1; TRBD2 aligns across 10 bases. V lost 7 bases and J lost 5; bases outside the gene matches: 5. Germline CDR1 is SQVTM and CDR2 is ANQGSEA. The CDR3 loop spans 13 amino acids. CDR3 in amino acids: CSGSGTSDNEQFF. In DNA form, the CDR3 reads TGCAGCGGATCCGGGACTAGCGACAATGAGCAGTTCTTC.

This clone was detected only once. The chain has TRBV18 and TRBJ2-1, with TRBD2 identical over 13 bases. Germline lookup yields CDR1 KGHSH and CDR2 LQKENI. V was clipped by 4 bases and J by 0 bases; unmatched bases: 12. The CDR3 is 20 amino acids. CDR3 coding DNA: TGTGCCAGCTCACGGACACAAGGACTAGCGGGGGTAAGCTCCTACAATGAGCAGTTCTTC. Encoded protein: CASSRTQGLAGVSSYNEQFF.

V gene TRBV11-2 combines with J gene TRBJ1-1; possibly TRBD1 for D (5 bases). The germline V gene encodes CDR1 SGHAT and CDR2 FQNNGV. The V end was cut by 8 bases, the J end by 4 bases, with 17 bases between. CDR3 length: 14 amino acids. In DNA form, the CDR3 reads TGTGCCAGCGGCGGGGCAGGTCTGGGCACTGAAGCTTTCTTT. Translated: CASGGAGLGTEAFF.

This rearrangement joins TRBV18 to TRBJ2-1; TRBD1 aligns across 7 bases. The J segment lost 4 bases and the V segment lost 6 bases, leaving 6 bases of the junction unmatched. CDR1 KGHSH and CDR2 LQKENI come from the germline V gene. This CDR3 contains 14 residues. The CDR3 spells CASSQGQVYNEQFF. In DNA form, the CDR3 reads TGTGCCAGCTCGCAAGGACAGGTTTACAATGAGCAGTTCTTC.